These 32 T cell receptor beta chains were all obtained from the same sample, sequenced in a study of T cell responses to AZD1222 COVID-19 vaccine. The table came from immunoSEQ multiplex PCR; TCRdb's copy has only in-frame clones and leaves some out. The sample lists 99,000 or so clones; roughly 89% were seen once. Sequenced material: peripheral blood, taken 28 days after the second AZD1222 dose. The receptors derive from an adult who received the AZD1222 COVID-19 vaccine.

The rearrangement joins TRBV7-2 to TRBJ2-2; D not certain. The ends were cut back, 3 bases at V and 6 bases at J, with 5 bases in the middle. CDR1 and CDR2 (germline): SGHTA, FQGNSA. The CDR3 covers 12 residues. The DNA for the CDR3 is TGTGCCAGCAGCTTCCCCCCCGGGGAGCTGTTTTTT. It is translated as CASSFPPGELFF.

The chain recombines TRBV6-4 with TRBJ2-2, with 9 bases lining up with TRBD1. Germline assignment: CDR1 MRHNA and CDR2 SNTAGT. The V and J ends lost 4 bases and 4 bases, in that order; junction bases with no gene match: 1. The CDR3 contains 14 residues. The DNA of the CDR3 is TGTGCCAGCAGTGGACAGGGGGGCACCGGGGAGCTGTTTTTT. Translation: CASSGQGGTGELFF.

V is TRBV11-3 and J is TRBJ2-3; either TRBD1 or TRBD2 may fit D (6 bases each). This CDR3 is built from 16 residues. Germline CDR1 is SGHNT and CDR2 is YENEEA. V dropped 5 bases and J dropped 6 bases, with 21 bases sitting between them. The CDR3 region is CASSPRRGGGLDTQYF. DNA for the CDR3: TGTGCCAGCAGCCCACGTCGAGGAGGGGGGCTGGATACGCAGTATTTT. Combining the CDR3 with reference TRBV11-3 and TRBJ2-3 gives the whole variable domain EAGVVQSPRYKIIEKKQPVAFWCNPISGHNTLYWYLQNLGQGPELLIRYENEEAVDDSQLPKDRFSAERLKGVDSTLKIQPAELGDSAVYLCASSPRRGGGLDTQYFGPGTRLTVL.

The chain has TRBV5-6 and TRBJ2-7; tentative D call: TRBD1 (7 bases). Per germline, CDR1 SGHDT and CDR2 YYEEEE. Trimming left V 0 bases short and J 9 bases short, with 16 bases between. The CDR3 runs to 14 residues. The DNA for the CDR3 is TGTGCCAGCAGCTTGGCCGTGTGGCAGGGGGGGCAGTACTTC. Translation gives CASSLAVWQGGQYF. The whole variable domain, filled in from reference TRBV5-6 and TRBJ2-7, reads DAGVTQSPTHLIKTRGQQVTLRCSPKSGHDTVSWYQQALGQGPQFIFQYYEEEERQRGNFPDRFSGHQFPNYSSELNVNALLLGDSALYLCASSLAVWQGGQYFGPGTRLTVT.

This rearrangement joins TRBV2 to TRBJ1-4, with unresolved D. The CDR3 consists of 14 residues. CDR1 and CDR2 from the germline V gene are SNHLY and FYNNEI. Trimming cost V 3 bases and J 1 base, with 6 bases left between them. For the CDR3, the DNA is TGTGCCAGCAGTGACGGTAGAACTAATGAAAAACTGTTTTTT. Encoded protein: CASSDGRTNEKLFF.

The rearrangement uses TRBV5-5 and TRBJ2-1; no clear D. Germline assignment: CDR1 SGHKS and CDR2 YYEKEE (reference sequence). The V end lost 0 bases, the J end lost 0 bases, and 10 bases lay between the germline ends. The CDR3 is made up of 16 amino acids. CDR3: CASSLGQVYSYNEQFF. The CDR3 DNA is TGTGCCAGCAGCTTGGGGCAGGTATACTCCTACAATGAGCAGTTCTTC.

The chain joins TRBV7-2 to TRBJ1-1; TRBD1 matches 7 bases. The CDR3 spans 14 residues. Per the germline V gene, CDR1 is SGHTA and CDR2 is FQGNSA. The V gene end was trimmed by 8 bases and the J gene end by 0 bases; junction bases not matched to a gene: 6. The CDR3 DNA sequence: TGTGCCAGCCACAGGGGAATGATGAACACTGAAGCTTTCTTT. Protein: CASHRGMMNTEAFF.

This clone was recorded once. The same CDR3 also results from other DNA sequences found in this sample. J is TRBJ1-3 and V is TRBV5-5; 7 bases agree with TRBD1. CDR1 and CDR2 from the germline V gene are SGHKS and YYEKEE (reference sequence). With 0 bases clipped from V and 6 bases from J, the junction kept 3 bases outside the gene matches. The CDR3 covers 14 residues. DNA of the CDR3: TGTGCCAGCAGCTTGGGACAGGGAGTAAACACCATATATTTT. The encoded protein is CASSLGQGVNTIYF.

This clone was recorded only once. The rearrangement links TRBV12-3 or TRBV12-4 to TRBJ2-7; no reliable D call. The V end lost 5 bases, the J end lost 0 bases, and 2 bases lay between the germline ends. The CDR3 spans 11 residues. The CDR3 region has the DNA TGTGCCAGCAGTCACTCCTACGAGCAGTACTTC. Residues: CASSHSYEQYF.

This sequence joins TRBV28 and TRBJ1-1; D perhaps matches TRBD1 (6 bases). The germline V and J ends were trimmed by 5 bases and 1 base, with 14 bases remaining between them. The CDR3 is 15 residues long. Germline V CDR1 and CDR2: MDHEN, SYDVKM. In nucleotides, the CDR3 is TGTGCCAGCAGTGTCACAGGGTCGGGGAACACTGAAGCTTTCTTT. It encodes CASSVTGSGNTEAFF.

The chain employs TRBV5-8 and TRBJ2-7; D is undetermined. The V gene's germline CDR1 is SGHTS and CDR2 YDEGEE. Trimming took off 6 bases at V and 1 base at J, with 17 bases between the two ends. The CDR3 length is 15 residues. CDR3 sequence (DNA): TGTGCCAGCACCCGCCAAGAGGCTATTTCCTACGAGCAGTACTTC. Translation: CASTRQEAISYEQYF.

J is TRBJ2-7 and V is TRBV9; 8 bases are a match to TRBD1. CDR1 and CDR2 from the germline V gene are SGDLS and YYNGEE. Unmatched junction bases numbered 5, after V lost 3 bases and J lost 3 bases. The CDR3 runs 14 residues. The CDR3 sequence is CASSAAGGIYEQYF. Here the CDR3 DNA reads TGTGCCAGCAGCGCGGCAGGGGGCATCTACGAGCAGTACTTC. Using reference TRBV9 and TRBJ2-7 for the parts outside the CDR3, the full variable domain is DSGVTQTPKHLITATGQRVTLRCSPRSGDLSVYWYQQSLDQGLQFLIQYYNGEERAKGNILERFSAQQFPDLHSELNLSSLELGDSALYFCASSAAGGIYEQYFGPGTRLTVT.

V usage is TRBV18 and J usage is TRBJ2-7; 8 positions agree with TRBD2. The ends lost 3 bases at V and 2 bases at J; junction bases unmatched: 6. CDR1 is KGHSH and CDR2 is LQKENI in the germline V gene. The CDR3 is made up of 15 amino acids. The chain's CDR3 is CASSPMSGRAYEQYF. DNA for the CDR3: TGTGCCAGCTCACCCATGAGCGGGAGAGCCTACGAGCAGTACTTC. The whole variable domain, filled in from reference TRBV18 and TRBJ2-7, reads NAGVMQNPRHLVRRRGQEARLRCSPMKGHSHVYWYRQLPEEGLKFMVYLQKENIIDESGMPKERFSAEFPKEGPSILRIQQVVRGDSAAYFCASSPMSGRAYEQYFGPGTRLTVT.

The chain links TRBV5-1 to TRBJ2-7; D possibly corresponds to TRBD2 (6 bases). The ends were cut back, 4 bases at V and 4 bases at J, with 18 bases in the middle. The CDR3 is 15 amino acids. CDR1 SGHRS and CDR2 YFSETQ come from the germline V gene. The chain's CDR3 is CASSPAGIGGYEQYF. CDR3 nucleotide sequence: TGCGCCAGCAGCCCCGCCGGGATCGGGGGTTACGAGCAGTACTTC.

The gene calls are TRBV2 and TRBJ2-1; 7 nucleotides agree with TRBD2. Germline loops: CDR1 SNHLY, CDR2 FYNNEI. V lost 6 bases to trimming and J lost 6 bases; unmatched junction nucleotides: 14. CDR3 length: 16 amino acids. The CDR3 DNA reads TGTGCCAGCAGGGTTAACTTCGCGGGAGTTTTCAATGAGCAGTTCTTC. Translated: CASRVNFAGVFNEQFF.

This chain connects TRBV20-1 to TRBJ2-7; D call uncertain. This CDR3 region has 10 residues. Germline loops: CDR1 DFQATT, CDR2 SNEGSKA (reference sequence). The V end lost 7 bases, the J end lost 3 bases, and 7 bases lay between the germline ends. Here the CDR3 reads CSVGNYEQYF. CDR3 sequence (DNA): TGCAGTGTGGGGAACTACGAGCAGTACTTC.

This chain connects TRBV30 to TRBJ2-3; possible D gene TRBD2, 5 bases. V lost 4 bases, J lost 5 bases, and 7 bases lay in between. Germline V gene data show CDR1 as GTSNPN and CDR2 as SVGIG (reference sequence). CDR3 size: 11 residues. CDR3 coding DNA: TGTGCCTGGACGGGGATAGATACGCAGTATTTT. Residues: CAWTGIDTQYF.

The chain combines TRBV6-6 with TRBJ1-2, with 7 bases aligning to TRBD1. V gave up 6 bases and J gave up 6 bases; unmatched junction bases: 10. The CDR3 contains 14 residues. Germline V gene sequence: CDR1 MNHNY, CDR2 SVGAGI (reference sequence). CDR3 sequence: CASSERGQWDGYTF. The CDR3 DNA reads as TGTGCCAGCAGCGAGAGGGGGCAGTGGGATGGCTACACCTTC.

V and J are TRBV11-2 and TRBJ2-7; D may be TRBD2 (5 bases). The CDR3 totals 14 residues. Germline V gives CDR1 SGHAT, CDR2 FQNNGV. Trimming removed 5 bases from V and 1 base from J, with 12 bases in between. The CDR3 spells CASSAGLSSYEQYF. The CDR3 region has the DNA TGTGCCAGCAGCGCGGGCCTATCGTCCTACGAGCAGTACTTC.

J is TRBJ2-3 and V is TRBV6-5, with D possibly matching TRBD2 (5 bases). V was cut by 2 bases and J by 1 base, with 13 bases left in between. This CDR3 contains 16 residues. Germline loops: CDR1 MNHEY, CDR2 SVGAGI. As DNA, the CDR3 is TGTGCCAGCAGTTACGAGGCTTACGGGGGCACAGATACGCAGTATTTT. This encodes CASSYEAYGGTDTQYF.

The chain employs TRBV2 and TRBJ1-5, with D possibly TRBD1 on 5 matching bases. Trimming left V 8 bases short and J 0 bases short, with 14 bases between. Looked up from germline, CDR1 is SNHLY and CDR2 is FYNNEI. This CDR3 comprises 15 residues. The CDR3 nucleotides are TGTGCCAGCGCCATTCAGGGACTTAGCAATCAGCCCCAGCATTTT. This gives the protein CASAIQGLSNQPQHF.

J is TRBJ2-7 and V is TRBV29-1; 8 bases align to TRBD1. Trimming removed 1 base from V and 6 bases from J; junction bases left unmatched: 14. This CDR3 is built from 16 residues. The V gene's germline CDR1 is SQVTM and CDR2 ANQGSEA. The CDR3 loop reads CSVEVIGTGLTTEQYF. The CDR3 nucleotides read TGCAGCGTTGAAGTCATAGGGACAGGATTGACAACCGAGCAGTACTTC.

This clone was recorded only once. The V and J genes are TRBV28 and TRBJ2-4; 12 positions match TRBD2. CDR3 length equals 16 residues. The V and J ends lost 6 bases and 1 base, in that order; junction bases with no gene match: 4. Germline CDR1 and CDR2: MDHEN and SYDVKM. CDR3 residues: CASSPSGRAAKNIQYF. Written as DNA, the CDR3 is TGTGCCAGCAGCCCTAGCGGGAGGGCCGCCAAAAACATTCAGTACTTC.

The chain has TRBV7-2 and TRBJ2-3; tentative D call: TRBD2 (5 bases). CDR3 size: 14 residues. Germline CDR1 SGHTA, CDR2 FQGNSA. Trimming left V 2 bases short and J 4 bases short, with 10 bases between. The CDR3 region has the DNA TGTGCCAGCAGCTTATCGCGGAGGCCAGATACGCAGTATTTT. Translating it yields CASSLSRRPDTQYF. The full variable domain, completed using reference TRBV7-2 and TRBJ2-3, is GAGVSQSPSNKVTEKGKDVELRCDPISGHTALYWYRQSLGQGLEFLIYFQGNSAPDKSGLPSDRFSAERTGGSVSTLTIQRTQQEDSAVYLCASSLSRRPDTQYFGPGTRLTVL.

The genes are TRBV6-5 and TRBJ2-5, with unresolved D. The V end lost 5 bases, the J end lost 6 bases, and 10 bases lay between the germline ends. Looked up from germline, CDR1 is MNHEY and CDR2 is SVGAGI. The length of the CDR3 is 12 residues. Here the CDR3 DNA reads TGTGCCAGCAGTAGGGTGGGGAAGACCCAGTACTTC. This sequence encodes CASSRVGKTQYF.

The chain is built from TRBV11-2 and TRBJ1-5; D possibly corresponds to TRBD1 (5 bases). This CDR3 is 14 amino acids long. CDR1 is SGHAT and CDR2 is FQNNGV in the germline V gene. The ends were cut back, 6 bases at V and 10 bases at J, with 19 bases in the middle. The CDR3 spells CASSSGGIFSPQHF. CDR3 sequence (DNA): TGTGCCAGCAGTTCGGGGGGTATTTTTTCCCCCCAGCATTTT.

The V gene is TRBV4-2, the J gene TRBJ2-7; 10 bases fit TRBD1. The CDR3 covers 14 residues. V trimming: 3 bases; J trimming: 6 bases; junction bases outside the gene matches: 5. Germline V gives CDR1 LGHNA, CDR2 YNFKEQ. CDR3 amino acids: CASSQPGQGPEQYF. The CDR3 region has the DNA TGTGCCAGCAGCCAGCCGGGACAGGGGCCCGAGCAGTACTTC.

This clone was detected only a few times. The chain combines TRBV5-4 with TRBJ1-4; TRBD1 aligns across 11 bases. Germline CDR1 and CDR2: SGHNT and YYREEE (reference sequence). Trimming took 1 base from V and 11 from J; bases not matched to a gene: 10. The CDR3 loop spans 16 amino acids. CDR3 residues: CASSLPPGQGVPKLFF. CDR3 DNA: TGTGCCAGCAGCTTGCCTCCGGGACAGGGGGTCCCGAAACTGTTTTTT.

The rearrangement joins TRBV30 to TRBJ2-7; no reliable D call. Germline assignment: CDR1 GTSNPN and CDR2 SVGIG (reference sequence). The length of the CDR3 is 13 residues. The V gene lost 0 bases and the J gene lost 0 bases, with 6 bases spanning the gap. CDR3 protein: CAWSVGSSYEQYF. CDR3 nucleotides: TGTGCCTGGAGTGTTGGTTCCTCCTACGAGCAGTACTTC.

J is TRBJ2-1 and V is TRBV5-1; the D gene is possibly TRBD2 (5 bases). Germline CDR1 SGHRS, CDR2 YFSETQ. The CDR3 is made up of 14 amino acids. V gave up 3 bases and J gave up 5 bases, with 12 bases separating them. CDR3 coding DNA: TGCGCCAGCAGCTACGCTAGCTTAGACAATGAGCAGTTCTTC. It translates to CASSYASLDNEQFF.

This chain connects TRBV28 to TRBJ1-5; D perhaps matches TRBD1 (6 bases). Per germline, CDR1 MDHEN and CDR2 SYDVKM. V shed 6 bases and J shed 5 bases, with 17 bases lying between them. The CDR3 loop spans 15 amino acids. The CDR3 DNA sequence: TGTGCCAGCAGCAAAGCACAGGGCAACTATCAGCCCCAGCATTTT. Translated: CASSKAQGNYQPQHF.

This clone was observed a single time. J is TRBJ2-5 and V is TRBV4-1, with 8 nucleotides matching TRBD1. Trimming at V came to 0 bases and at J to 3 bases, leaving 9 bases not matched to a gene. There are 17 residues in the CDR3. The germline V gene encodes CDR1 MGHRA and CDR2 YSYEKL. The CDR3 is CASSQDPRTGMKETQYF. In nucleotides, the CDR3 is TGCGCCAGCAGCCAAGATCCTAGGACAGGGATGAAAGAGACCCAGTACTTC.